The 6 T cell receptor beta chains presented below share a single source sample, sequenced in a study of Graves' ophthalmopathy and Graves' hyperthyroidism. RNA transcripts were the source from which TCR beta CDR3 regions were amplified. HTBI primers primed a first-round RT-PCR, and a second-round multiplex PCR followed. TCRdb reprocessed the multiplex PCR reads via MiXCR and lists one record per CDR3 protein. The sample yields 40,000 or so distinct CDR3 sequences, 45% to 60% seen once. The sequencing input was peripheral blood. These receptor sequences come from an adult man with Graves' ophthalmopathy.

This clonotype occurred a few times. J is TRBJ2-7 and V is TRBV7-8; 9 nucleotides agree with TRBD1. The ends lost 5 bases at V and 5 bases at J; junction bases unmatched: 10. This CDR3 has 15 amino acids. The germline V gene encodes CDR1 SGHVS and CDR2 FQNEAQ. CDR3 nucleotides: TGTGCCAGCAGCGCAGAGGGACAGGGCACCGACGAGCAGTACTTC. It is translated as CASSAEGQGTDEQYF. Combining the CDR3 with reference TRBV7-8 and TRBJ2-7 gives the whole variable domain GAGVSQSPRYKVAKRGQDVALRCDPISGHVSLFWYQQALGQGPEFLTYFQNEAQLDKSGLPSDRFFAERPEGSVSTLKIQRTQQEDSAVYLCASSAEGQGTDEQYFGPGTRLTVT.

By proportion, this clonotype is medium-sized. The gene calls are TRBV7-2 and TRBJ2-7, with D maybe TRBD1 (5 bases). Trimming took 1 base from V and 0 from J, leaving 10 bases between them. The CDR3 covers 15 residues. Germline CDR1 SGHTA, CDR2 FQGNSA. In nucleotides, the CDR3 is TGTGCCAGCAGCTTAGTCGGACAAACCTCCTACGAGCAGTACTTC. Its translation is CASSLVGQTSYEQYF. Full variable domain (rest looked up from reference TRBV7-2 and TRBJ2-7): GAGVSQSPSNKVTEKGKDVELRCDPISGHTALYWYRQSLGQGLEFLIYFQGNSAPDKSGLPSDRFSAERTGGSVSTLTIQRTQQEDSAVYLCASSLVGQTSYEQYFGPGTRLTVT.

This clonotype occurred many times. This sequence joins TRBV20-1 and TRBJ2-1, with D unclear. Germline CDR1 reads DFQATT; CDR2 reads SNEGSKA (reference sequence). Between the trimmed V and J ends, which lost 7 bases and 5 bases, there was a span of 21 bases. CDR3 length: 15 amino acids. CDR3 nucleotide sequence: TGCAGTGAATCACAAGGGCCATCTGTACACAATGAGCAGTTCTTC. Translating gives CSESQGPSVHNEQFF.

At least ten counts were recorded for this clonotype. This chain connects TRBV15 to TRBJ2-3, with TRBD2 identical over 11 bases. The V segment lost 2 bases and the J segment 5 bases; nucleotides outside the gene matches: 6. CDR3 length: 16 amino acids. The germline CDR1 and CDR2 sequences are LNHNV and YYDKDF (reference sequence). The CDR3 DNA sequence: TGTGCCACCAGCAGACTTAGCGGGGGGGCCGGAGATACGCAGTATTTT. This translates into CATSRLSGGAGDTQYF.

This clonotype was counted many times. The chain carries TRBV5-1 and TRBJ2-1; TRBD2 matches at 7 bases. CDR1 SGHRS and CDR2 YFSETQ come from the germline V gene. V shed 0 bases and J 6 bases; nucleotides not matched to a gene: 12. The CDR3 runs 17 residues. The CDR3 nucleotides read TGCGCCAGCAGCTTGGCCTTCGCGGGAGTGGGGCGCAATGAGCAGTTCTTC. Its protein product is CASSLAFAGVGRNEQFF.

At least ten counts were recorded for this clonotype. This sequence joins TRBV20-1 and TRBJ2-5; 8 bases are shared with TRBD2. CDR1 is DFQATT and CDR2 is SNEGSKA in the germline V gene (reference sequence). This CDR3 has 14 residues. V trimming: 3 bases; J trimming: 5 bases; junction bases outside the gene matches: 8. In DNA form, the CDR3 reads TGCAGTGCTAGCATCGCGGGGGGAGGGGAGACCCAGTACTTC. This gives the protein CSASIAGGGETQYF.